The present TCR beta chain was sequenced within a study of cytomegalovirus exposure and HLA in healthy donors. The primer mix had 60 Vbeta and 13 Jbeta primers. Method: immunoSEQ multiplex PCR; TCRdb's copy keeps in-frame clones and lacks some. In the table there are 210,000 or so clones, around 78% of which are singletons. V was clipped by 4 bases and J by 0 bases; unmatched bases: 7. This CDR3 is 18 amino acids long. Germline CDR1 reads MNHNS; CDR2 reads SASEGT. This chain joins TRBV6-1 and TRBJ2-1; 12 bases line up with TRBD2. The specimen was PBMCs. This receptor was identified in a boy aged 5-17 years in good health and CMV-seronegative. CDR3 region: CASSAGLAGQSSYNEQFF. The CDR3, as DNA: TGTGCCAGCAGTGCGGGACTAGCGGGCCAAAGCTCCTACAATGAGCAGTTCTTC.